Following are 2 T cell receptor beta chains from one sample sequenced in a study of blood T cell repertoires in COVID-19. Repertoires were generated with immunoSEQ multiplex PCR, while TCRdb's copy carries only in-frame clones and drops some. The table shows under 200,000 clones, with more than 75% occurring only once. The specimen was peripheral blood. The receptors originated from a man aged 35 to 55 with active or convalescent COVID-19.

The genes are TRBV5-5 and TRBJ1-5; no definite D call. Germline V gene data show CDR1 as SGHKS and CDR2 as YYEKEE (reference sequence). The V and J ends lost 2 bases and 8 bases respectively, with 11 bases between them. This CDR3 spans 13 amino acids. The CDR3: CASSFWEGEPQHF. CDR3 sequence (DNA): TGTGCCAGCAGCTTTTGGGAGGGCGAGCCCCAGCATTTT.

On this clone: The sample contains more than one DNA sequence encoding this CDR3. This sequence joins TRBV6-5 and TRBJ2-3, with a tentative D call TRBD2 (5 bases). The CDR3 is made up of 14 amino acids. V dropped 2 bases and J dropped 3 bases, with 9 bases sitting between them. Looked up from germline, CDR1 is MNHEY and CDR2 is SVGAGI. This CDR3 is CASSYSLATDTQYF. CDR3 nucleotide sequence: TGTGCCAGCAGTTACAGTCTAGCAACAGATACGCAGTATTTT.